One sample yielded the 20 T cell receptor beta chains listed below, sequenced in a study of Graves' ophthalmopathy and Graves' hyperthyroidism. Researchers took RNA transcripts and amplified TCR beta CDR3 regions from them. RT-PCR was first run with HTBI primers, then multiplex PCR in a second round. TCRdb recomputed calls from the multiplex PCR reads with MiXCR, one row per CDR3 protein. This table has fewer than 650,000 distinct CDR3 sequences, about 24% appearing once. The source material was peripheral blood. The receptors were gathered from a young woman with stable Graves' hyperthyroidism. Some clones in this sample may be carry-over from other donors' samples.

This clonotype was picked up many times. The rearrangement uses TRBV6-2 or TRBV6-3 and TRBJ2-7; D perhaps matches TRBD1 (6 bases). The CDR3 sequence is 13 residues long. CDR1 MNHEY and CDR2 SVGEGT come from the germline V gene. The V and J ends lost 10 bases and 6 bases respectively, with 19 bases between them. The CDR3 DNA reads as TGTGCCACCTCCAGACAGGCCCCCGGCGAGCAGTACTTC. Its protein is CATSRQAPGEQYF.

In this sample, this clonotype turned up many times. V and J are TRBV6-5 and TRBJ1-2; the match to TRBD1 covers 8 bases. There are 14 residues in the CDR3. Germline CDR1 MNHEY, CDR2 SVGAGI. V trimming: 3 bases; J trimming: 4 bases; junction bases outside the gene matches: 4. The CDR3 nucleotides read TGTGCCAGCAGTTATCCGCAGGGGGCCTATGGCTACACCTTC. This sequence encodes CASSYPQGAYGYTF.

This clonotype was counted between two and nine times. The V and J genes are TRBV7-2 and TRBJ1-1; perhaps TRBD1 as D (6 bases). The V end was cut by 6 bases, the J end by 7 bases, with 12 bases between. Germline V gene lookup returns CDR1 SGHTA and CDR2 FQGNSA. There are 12 residues in the CDR3. CDR3 amino acids: CASREQGFEAFF. The CDR3 nucleotides are TGTGCCAGCAGGGAGCAGGGGTTTGAAGCTTTCTTT.

This clonotype appeared many times. The chain carries TRBV29-1 and TRBJ1-1; D gene uncertain. Germline values: CDR1 SQVTM, CDR2 ANQGSEA. This CDR3 is 11 amino acids long. Trimming cost V 4 bases and J 7 bases, with 10 bases left between them. This chain's CDR3 is CSVVLHDEAFF. The CDR3 DNA reads TGCAGCGTTGTTCTTCACGATGAAGCTTTCTTT.

This clonotype has more than one count but fewer than ten. The J gene is TRBJ1-2, the V gene TRBV20-1; D is perhaps TRBD1 (5 bases). V lost 0 bases and J lost 4, with 9 bases in between. Germline V lookup: CDR1 DFQATT, CDR2 SNEGSKA (reference sequence). There are 13 residues in the CDR3. The CDR3 sequence: CSARDGGSYGYTF. CDR3 coding DNA: TGCAGTGCTAGAGATGGGGGTTCCTATGGCTACACCTTC.

At least ten counts were recorded for this clonotype. This chain connects TRBV27 to TRBJ2-4; D could derive from TRBD1 or TRBD2 (5 bases each). Trimming removed 6 bases at V and 6 bases at J, with 15 bases between. Looked up from germline, CDR1 is MNHEY and CDR2 is SMNVEV (reference sequence). The CDR3 is 14 amino acids. CDR3 in amino acids: CASSPLEGINIQYF. As DNA, the CDR3 is TGTGCCAGCAGCCCACTAGAGGGGATAAACATTCAGTACTTC.

This clonotype showed up many times. V is TRBV7-9 and J is TRBJ2-6; D not certain. This CDR3 is 13 amino acids long. V shed 8 bases and J shed 1 base, with 6 bases lying between them. The germline V gene has CDR1 SEHNR and CDR2 FQNEAQ (reference sequence). This chain's CDR3 is CASSESGANVLTF. CDR3 nucleotides: TGTGCCAGCTCCGAGTCTGGGGCCAACGTCCTGACTTTC. Full variable domain (remainder filled in from reference TRBV7-9 and TRBJ2-6): DTGVSQNPRHKITKRGQNVTFRCDPISEHNRLYWYRQTLGQGPEFLTYFQNEAQLEKSRLLSDRFSAERPKGSFSTLEIQRTEQGDSAMYLCASSESGANVLTFGAGSRLTVL.

There are many counts of this clonotype. This chain uses TRBV27 with TRBJ1-1; 8 nucleotides agree with TRBD1. With V trimmed by 3 bases and J by 8 bases, 11 bases remained unmatched. CDR1 is MNHEY and CDR2 is SMNVEV in the germline V gene (reference sequence). The CDR3 has 15 amino acids. The CDR3 reads CASSLQGARPTEAFF. The CDR3 DNA follows: TGTGCCAGCAGTTTGCAGGGGGCTCGGCCGACGGAAGCTTTCTTT.

The genes are TRBV20-1 and TRBJ2-5; D is unclear. The CDR3 sequence is 18 residues long. The V gene lost 2 bases and the J gene lost 2 bases, with 24 bases spanning the gap. Germline lookup yields CDR1 DFQATT and CDR2 SNEGSKA (reference sequence). CDR3 region: CSARRETHGLRKQETQYF. The CDR3, as DNA: TGCAGTGCTAGAAGGGAAACCCATGGGTTGCGAAAACAAGAGACCCAGTACTTC.

This clonotype has at least ten counts. V gene TRBV28 combines with J gene TRBJ2-3, with TRBD1 matching over 7 bases. Germline V gene lookup returns CDR1 MDHEN and CDR2 SYDVKM. The CDR3 extends over 18 amino acids. Unmatched junction bases numbered 13, after V lost 3 bases and J lost 1 base. CDR3 nucleotides: TGTGCCAGCAGTTTGTGGTCCCAGGTCCAGGGGGGCACAGATACGCAGTATTTT. Its protein product is CASSLWSQVQGGTDTQYF.

This clonotype was observed many times. The chain has TRBV12-3 or TRBV12-4 and TRBJ1-1; tentative D call: TRBD1 (5 bases). Trimming pared 7 bases from V and 1 base from J, leaving 13 bases between. The CDR3 length is 14 residues. CDR3 in amino acids: CASTQLGPNTEAFF. CDR3 DNA sequence: TGTGCCAGCACCCAATTGGGACCGAACACTGAAGCTTTCTTT.

This clonotype was observed at least ten times. This rearrangement joins TRBV29-1 to TRBJ2-5, with D perhaps being TRBD1 or TRBD2 (6 bases each). There are 13 residues in the CDR3. V lost 7 bases and J lost 0, with 12 bases in between. Germline V gene lookup returns CDR1 SQVTM and CDR2 ANQGSEA. As DNA, the CDR3 is TGCAGCGCAGGAGGGGGGTACCAAGAGACCCAGTACTTC. Encoded protein: CSAGGGYQETQYF.

This clonotype appeared many times. The J gene is TRBJ2-4, the V gene TRBV6-5; 8 bases are shared with TRBD2. Unmatched junction bases numbered 8, after V lost 2 bases and J lost 8 bases. CDR1 and CDR2 from the germline V gene are MNHEY and SVGAGI. This CDR3 comprises 15 residues. CDR3 bases: TGTGCCAGCAGTTACCGGGCGGGAGGTTTATACATTCAGTACTTC. Translated: CASSYRAGGLYIQYF.

The chain is built from TRBV7-2 and TRBJ2-4; 8 bases map to TRBD2. Germline lookup yields CDR1 SGHTA and CDR2 FQGNSA. The J segment lost 4 bases and the V segment lost 0 bases, leaving 11 bases of the junction unmatched. This CDR3 spans 18 amino acids. As DNA, the CDR3 is TGTGCCAGCAGCTTAGCACGACTCGAGCGGGGGACGAAAAACATTCAGTACTTC. This sequence encodes CASSLARLERGTKNIQYF.

This clonotype has ten or more counts. J is TRBJ1-6 and V is TRBV7-2; a weak D match, TRBD1 (6 bases). V shed 1 base and J shed 7 bases, with 11 bases lying between them. There are 15 residues in the CDR3. Germline loops: CDR1 SGHTA, CDR2 FQGNSA. In DNA form, the CDR3 reads TGTGCCAGCAGCTTAGAGGGGGGCAGGAATTCACCCCTCCACTTT. Encoded protein: CASSLEGGRNSPLHF.

This clonotype was seen a few times. The chain recombines TRBV5-1 with TRBJ2-3, with D possibly TRBD1 on 5 matching bases. This CDR3 contains 15 residues. CDR1 SGHRS and CDR2 YFSETQ come from the germline V gene. The V end was cut by 0 bases, the J end by 1 base, with 9 bases between. In DNA form, the CDR3 reads TGCGCCAGCAGCTTGGAGGGGATTCGCACAGATACGCAGTATTTT. Translating gives CASSLEGIRTDTQYF.

This clonotype has ten or more counts. The chain links TRBV18 to TRBJ2-5; D gene ambiguous. The CDR3 totals 16 residues. V lost 0 bases to trimming and J lost 5 bases, with 16 bases between them. The germline V gene has CDR1 KGHSH and CDR2 LQKENI. CDR3 sequence (DNA): TGTGCCAGCTCACCACCTCCAATCGGGTGGACGGAGACCCAGTACTTC. This sequence encodes CASSPPPIGWTETQYF.

The chain links TRBV6-5 to TRBJ1-2, with TRBD1 as a possible D gene (6 bases). Trimming took 4 bases from V and 1 from J, leaving 10 bases between them. Germline loops: CDR1 MNHEY, CDR2 SVGAGI. CDR3 length: 14 amino acids. The CDR3 DNA sequence: TGTGCCAGCAGTTCCTACAGGGTTAACTATGGCTACACCTTC. Its translation is CASSSYRVNYGYTF.

This chain links TRBV20-1 with TRBJ1-2, with D perhaps TRBD1 (5 bases). V dropped 4 bases and J dropped 5 bases, with 14 bases sitting between them. CDR3 size: 13 residues. Germline CDR1 is DFQATT and CDR2 is SNEGSKA (reference sequence). CDR3 nucleotide sequence: TGCAGTGCTACTTTGGGGGTACGATATGGCTACACCTTC. Translated: CSATLGVRYGYTF.

This clonotype was observed at least ten times. The chain joins TRBV5-1 to TRBJ1-2; D not certain. From germline, CDR1 is SGHRS and CDR2 YFSETQ. Trimming removed 3 bases at V and 6 bases at J, with 9 bases between. The CDR3 loop spans 12 amino acids. CDR3: CASSSRGDGYTF. The DNA of the CDR3 is TGCGCCAGCAGCTCGCGTGGGGATGGCTACACCTTC.